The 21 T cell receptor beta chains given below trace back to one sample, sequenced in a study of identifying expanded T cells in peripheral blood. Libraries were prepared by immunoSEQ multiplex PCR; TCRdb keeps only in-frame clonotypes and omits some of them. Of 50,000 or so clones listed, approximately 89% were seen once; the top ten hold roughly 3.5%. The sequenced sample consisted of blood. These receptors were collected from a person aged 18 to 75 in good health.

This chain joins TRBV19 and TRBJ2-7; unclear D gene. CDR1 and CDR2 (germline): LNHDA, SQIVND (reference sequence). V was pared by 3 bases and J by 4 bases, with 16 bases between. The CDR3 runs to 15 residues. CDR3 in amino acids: CASSIGRRSFYEQYF. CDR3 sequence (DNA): TGTGCCAGTAGTATTGGGCGACGGTCCTTTTACGAGCAGTACTTC.

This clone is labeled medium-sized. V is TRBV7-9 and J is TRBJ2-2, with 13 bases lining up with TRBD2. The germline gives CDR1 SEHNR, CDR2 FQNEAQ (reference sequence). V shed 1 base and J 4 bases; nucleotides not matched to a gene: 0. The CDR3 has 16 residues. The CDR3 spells CASSLGTSGSTGELFF. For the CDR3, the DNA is TGTGCCAGCAGCTTAGGGACTAGCGGGAGCACCGGGGAGCTGTTTTTT. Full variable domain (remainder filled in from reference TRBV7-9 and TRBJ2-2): DTGVSQNPRHKITKRGQNVTFRCDPISEHNRLYWYRQTLGQGPEFLTYFQNEAQLEKSRLLSDRFSAERPKGSFSTLEIQRTEQGDSAMYLCASSLGTSGSTGELFFGEGSRLTVL.

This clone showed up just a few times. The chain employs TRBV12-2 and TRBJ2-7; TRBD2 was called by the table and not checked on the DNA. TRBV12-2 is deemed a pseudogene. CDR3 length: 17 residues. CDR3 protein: CASRLDTSGAGDYEQYF. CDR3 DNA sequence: TGTGCAAGTCGCTTAGACACCTCAGGAGCGGGAGACTACGAGCAGTACTTC.

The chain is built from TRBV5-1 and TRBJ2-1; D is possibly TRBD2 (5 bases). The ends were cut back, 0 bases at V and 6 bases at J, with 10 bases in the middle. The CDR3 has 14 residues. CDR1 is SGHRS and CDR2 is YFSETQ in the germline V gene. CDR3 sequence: CASSLGWESNEQFF. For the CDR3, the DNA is TGCGCCAGCAGCTTGGGTTGGGAGTCCAATGAGCAGTTCTTC. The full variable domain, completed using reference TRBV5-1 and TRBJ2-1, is KAGVTQTPRYLIKTRGQQVTLSCSPISGHRSVSWYQQTPGQGLQFLFEYFSETQRNKGNFPGRFSGRQFSNSRSEMNVSTLELGDSALYLCASSLGWESNEQFFGPGTRLTVL.

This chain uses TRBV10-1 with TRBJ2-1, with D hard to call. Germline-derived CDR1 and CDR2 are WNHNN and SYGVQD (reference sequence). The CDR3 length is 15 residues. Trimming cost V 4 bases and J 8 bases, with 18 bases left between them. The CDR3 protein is CASSGNAAGNDEQFF. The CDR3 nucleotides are TGCGCCAGCAGTGGCAACGCGGCAGGAAATGATGAGCAGTTCTTC.

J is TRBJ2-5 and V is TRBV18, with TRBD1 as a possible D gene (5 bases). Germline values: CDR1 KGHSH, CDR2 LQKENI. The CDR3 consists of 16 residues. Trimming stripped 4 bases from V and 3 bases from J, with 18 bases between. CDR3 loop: CASSRGPEGVEETQYF. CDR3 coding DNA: TGTGCCAGCTCACGGGGCCCAGAAGGCGTTGAAGAGACCCAGTACTTC. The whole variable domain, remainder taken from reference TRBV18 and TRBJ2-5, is NAGVMQNPRHLVRRRGQEARLRCSPMKGHSHVYWYRQLPEEGLKFMVYLQKENIIDESGMPKERFSAEFPKEGPSILRIQQVVRGDSAAYFCASSRGPEGVEETQYFGPGTRLLVL.

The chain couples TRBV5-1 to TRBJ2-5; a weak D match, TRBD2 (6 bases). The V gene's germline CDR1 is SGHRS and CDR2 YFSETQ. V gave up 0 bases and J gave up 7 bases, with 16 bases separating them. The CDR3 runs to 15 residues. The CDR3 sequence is CASSLGRELPGTQYF. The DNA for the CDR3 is TGCGCCAGCAGCTTGGGCCGGGAGCTACCCGGGACCCAGTACTTC.

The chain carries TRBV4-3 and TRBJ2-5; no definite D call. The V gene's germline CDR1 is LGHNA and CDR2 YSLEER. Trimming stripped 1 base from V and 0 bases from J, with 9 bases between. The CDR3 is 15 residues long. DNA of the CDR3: TGCGCCAGCAGCCAAGGGGTTACGGACCAAGAGACCCAGTACTTC. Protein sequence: CASSQGVTDQETQYF.

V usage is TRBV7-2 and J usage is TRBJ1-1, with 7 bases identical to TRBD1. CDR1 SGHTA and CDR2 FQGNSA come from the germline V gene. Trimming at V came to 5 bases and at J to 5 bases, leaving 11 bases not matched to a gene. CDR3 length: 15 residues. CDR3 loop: CASSDTTRGRTEAFF. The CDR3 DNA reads TGTGCCAGCAGCGACACAACAAGGGGGCGAACTGAAGCTTTCTTT.

DNA for the CDR3: TGTGCCAAAATCACCTGGGACATGAGGGAGACCCAGTACTTC. Its protein is CAKITWDMRETQYF. This chain joins TRBV2 and TRBJ2-5; D is perhaps TRBD1 (6 bases). Germline V gene sequence: CDR1 SNHLY, CDR2 FYNNEI. Trimming pared 10 bases from V and 5 bases from J, leaving 20 bases between. The CDR3 length is 14 residues.

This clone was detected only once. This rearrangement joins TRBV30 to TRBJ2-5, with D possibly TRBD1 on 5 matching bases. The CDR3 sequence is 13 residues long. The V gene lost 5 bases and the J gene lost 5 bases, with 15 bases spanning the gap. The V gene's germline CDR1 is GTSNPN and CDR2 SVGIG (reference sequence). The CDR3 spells CAWSPRVSETQYF. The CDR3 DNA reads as TGTGCCTGGTCCCCCAGGGTTTCCGAGACCCAGTACTTC.

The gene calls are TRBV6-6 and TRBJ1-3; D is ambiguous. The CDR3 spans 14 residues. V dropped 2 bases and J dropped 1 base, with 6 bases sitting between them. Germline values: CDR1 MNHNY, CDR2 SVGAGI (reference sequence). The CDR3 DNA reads TGTGCCAGCAGTTACCCAGGATCTGGAAACACCATATATTTT. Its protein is CASSYPGSGNTIYF.

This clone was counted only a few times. This chain's CDR3 is CASSQGPRQGARDTQYF. The CDR3 coding sequence is TGCGCCAGCAGCCAAGGGCCGCGACAGGGGGCGAGAGATACGCAGTATTTT. The chain links TRBV4-1 to TRBJ2-3; 10 nucleotides align to TRBD1. This CDR3 region has 17 residues. CDR1 is MGHRA and CDR2 is YSYEKL in the germline V gene. V lost 1 base, J lost 5 bases, and 9 bases stayed unmatched.

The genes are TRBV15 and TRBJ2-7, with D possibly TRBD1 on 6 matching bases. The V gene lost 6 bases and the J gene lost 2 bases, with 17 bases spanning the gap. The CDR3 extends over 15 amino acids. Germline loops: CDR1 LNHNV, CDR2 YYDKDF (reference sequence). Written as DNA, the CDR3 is TGTGCCACCAGGAGATGGACAGTAGGAGCCTACGAGCAGTACTTC. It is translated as CATRRWTVGAYEQYF.

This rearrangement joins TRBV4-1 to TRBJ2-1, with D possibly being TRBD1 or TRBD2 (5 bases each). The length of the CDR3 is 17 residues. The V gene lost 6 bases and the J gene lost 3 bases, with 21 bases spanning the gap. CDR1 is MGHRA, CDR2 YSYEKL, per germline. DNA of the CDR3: TGCGCCAGCAGGCTTGGCCAGGGTTTAAGCGGCTACAATGAGCAGTTCTTC. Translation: CASRLGQGLSGYNEQFF.

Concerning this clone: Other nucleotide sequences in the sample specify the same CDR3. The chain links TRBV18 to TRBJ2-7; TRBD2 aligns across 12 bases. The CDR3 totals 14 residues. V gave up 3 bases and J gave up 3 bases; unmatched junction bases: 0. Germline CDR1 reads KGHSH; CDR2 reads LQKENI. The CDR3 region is CASSPGLAGYEQYF. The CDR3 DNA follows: TGTGCCAGCTCACCGGGACTAGCGGGCTACGAGCAGTACTTC.

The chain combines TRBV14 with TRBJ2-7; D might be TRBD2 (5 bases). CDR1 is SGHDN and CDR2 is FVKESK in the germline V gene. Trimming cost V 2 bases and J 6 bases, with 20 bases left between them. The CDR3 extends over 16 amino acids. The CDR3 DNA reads TGTGCCAGCAGCCAACCAAGCGGAGGACTGGCTCTCGAGCAGTACTTC. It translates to CASSQPSGGLALEQYF.

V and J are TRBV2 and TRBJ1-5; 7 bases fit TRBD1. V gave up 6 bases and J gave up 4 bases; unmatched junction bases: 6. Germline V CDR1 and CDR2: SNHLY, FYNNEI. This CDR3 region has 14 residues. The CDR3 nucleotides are TGTGCCAGCAGGAAAGGGGACAGAAATCAGCCCCAGCATTTT. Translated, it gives CASRKGDRNQPQHF. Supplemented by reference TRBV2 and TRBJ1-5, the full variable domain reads EPEVTQTPSHQVTQMGQEVILRCVPISNHLYFYWYRQILGQKVEFLVSFYNNEISEKSEIFDDQFSVERPDGSNFTLKIRSTKLEDSAMYFCASRKGDRNQPQHFGDGTRLSIL.

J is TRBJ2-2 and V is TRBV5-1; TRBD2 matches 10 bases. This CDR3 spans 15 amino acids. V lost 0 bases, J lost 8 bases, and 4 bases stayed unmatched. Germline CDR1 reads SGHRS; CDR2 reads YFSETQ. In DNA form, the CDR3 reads TGCGCCAGCAGCTTGGACCTAGCGGGAGAAGGGGAGCTGTTTTTT. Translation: CASSLDLAGEGELFF.

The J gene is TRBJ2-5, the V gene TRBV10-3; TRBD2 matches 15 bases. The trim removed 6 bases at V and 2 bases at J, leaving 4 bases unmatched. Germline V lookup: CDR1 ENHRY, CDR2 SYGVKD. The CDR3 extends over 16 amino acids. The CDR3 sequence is CAIRTGTSGGQETQYF. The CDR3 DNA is TGTGCCATCAGGACCGGGACTAGCGGGGGGCAAGAGACCCAGTACTTC.

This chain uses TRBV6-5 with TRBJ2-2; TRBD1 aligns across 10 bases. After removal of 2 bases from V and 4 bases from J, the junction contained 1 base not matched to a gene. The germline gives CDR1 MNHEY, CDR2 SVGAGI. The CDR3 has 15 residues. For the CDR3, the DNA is TGTGCCAGCAGTTACGGGACAGGGGCCACCGGGGAGCTGTTTTTT. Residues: CASSYGTGATGELFF.